This T cell receptor (beta chain) is from a study of blood T cell repertoires in COVID-19. Assay: immunoSEQ multiplex PCR; the TCRdb copy retains only in-frame clones and omits some. Among about 130,000 clones listed, approximately 80% were seen once. V lost 1 base and J 0 bases, leaving 13 bases between the germline ends. This CDR3 region has 15 residues. Germline CDR1 reads SQVTM; CDR2 reads ANQGSEA. This TCR came from a man in his fifties who had recovered from COVID-19. The V call is TRBV29-1, the J call TRBJ2-7; a weak D match, TRBD2 (5 bases). The material sequenced was PBMCs or T cells enriched from blood (not recorded which). The CDR3 loop reads CSVEAERTSSYEQYF. The CDR3 coding sequence is TGCAGCGTTGAAGCGGAGCGGACCAGCTCCTACGAGCAGTACTTC.